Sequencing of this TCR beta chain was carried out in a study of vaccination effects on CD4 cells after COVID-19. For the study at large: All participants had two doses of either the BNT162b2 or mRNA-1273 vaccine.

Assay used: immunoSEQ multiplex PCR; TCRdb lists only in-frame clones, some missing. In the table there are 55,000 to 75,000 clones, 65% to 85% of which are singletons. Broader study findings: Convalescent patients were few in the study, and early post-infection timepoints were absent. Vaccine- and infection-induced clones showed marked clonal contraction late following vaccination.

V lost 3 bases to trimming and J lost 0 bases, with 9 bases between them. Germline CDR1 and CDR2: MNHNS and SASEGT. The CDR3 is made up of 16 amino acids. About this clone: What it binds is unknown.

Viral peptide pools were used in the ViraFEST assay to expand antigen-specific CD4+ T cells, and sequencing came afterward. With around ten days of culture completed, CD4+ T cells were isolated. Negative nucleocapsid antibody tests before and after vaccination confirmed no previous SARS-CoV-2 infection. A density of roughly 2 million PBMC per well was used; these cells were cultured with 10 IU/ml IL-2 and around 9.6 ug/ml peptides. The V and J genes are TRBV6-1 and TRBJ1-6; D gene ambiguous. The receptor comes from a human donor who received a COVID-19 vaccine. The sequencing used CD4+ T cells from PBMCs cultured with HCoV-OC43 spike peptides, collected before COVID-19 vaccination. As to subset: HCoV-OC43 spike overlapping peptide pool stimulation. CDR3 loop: CASSDLGSSYNSPLHF. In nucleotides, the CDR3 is TGTGCCAGCAGTGATCTGGGGAGCTCCTATAATTCACCCCTCCACTTT.